The rows below give T cell receptor beta chains drawn from one sample of a study of T cells expressing NK-cell markers. TCRdb reprocessed the 5' RACE reads and keeps a single row for each CDR3 protein, giving no DNA. The sample includes over 150,000 distinct CDR3 sequences. The sample comprised blood T cells: a sorted CD56 or NKG2C T cell subset, CD4+ or CD8+ T cells, or bulk PBMC T cells (not recorded which). These receptors all come from a woman aged 45 to 65 in good health. Each CDR3 is given with its conserved first and last residue. Each record gives: J gene, V gene, CDR3 length, CDR3 protein.

J gene: TRBJ2-2; V gene: TRBV7-6; CDR3 length: 16; CDR3 protein: CASSSTVLANTGELFF
J gene: TRBJ2-1; V gene: TRBV25-1; CDR3 length: 12; CDR3 protein: CASSIEINEQFF
J gene: TRBJ2-3; V gene: TRBV28; CDR3 length: 11; CDR3 protein: CAAALGYTQYF
J gene: TRBJ2-7; V gene: TRBV12-3/TRBV12-4; CDR3 length: 16; CDR3 protein: CASSQRPGLAGYEQYF
J gene: TRBJ1-3; V gene: TRBV6-5; CDR3 length: 16; CDR3 protein: CASSYEAPGSGNTIYF
J gene: TRBJ2-1; V gene: TRBV9; CDR3 length: 16; CDR3 protein: CASSVGRGLDYNEQFF
J gene: TRBJ2-1; V gene: TRBV27; CDR3 length: 15; CDR3 protein: CASSSLWSGLPEQFF
J gene: TRBJ2-2; V gene: TRBV28; CDR3 length: 13; CDR3 protein: CASSSRAPGELFF
J gene: TRBJ2-1; V gene: TRBV7-9; CDR3 length: 14; CDR3 protein: CASSWLAGANEQFF
J gene: TRBJ2-2; V gene: TRBV2; CDR3 length: 15; CDR3 protein: CASSEGPGGTGELFF
J gene: TRBJ1-5; V gene: TRBV7-8; CDR3 length: 14; CDR3 protein: CASSTGTGTQPQHF
J gene: TRBJ1-1; V gene: TRBV4-1; CDR3 length: 15; CDR3 protein: CASSQVVGVNTEAFF
J gene: TRBJ2-2; V gene: TRBV25-1; CDR3 length: 18; CDR3 protein: CASSEGGLGTGFTGELFF
J gene: TRBJ1-1; V gene: TRBV5-4; CDR3 length: 14; CDR3 protein: CASSLRHENTEAFF
J gene: TRBJ1-2; V gene: TRBV12-3/TRBV12-4; CDR3 length: 15; CDR3 protein: CASSPSWDRTYGYTF
J gene: TRBJ1-1; V gene: TRBV3-1; CDR3 length: 13; CDR3 protein: CASSSGTDPEAFF
J gene: TRBJ1-5; V gene: TRBV18; CDR3 length: 15; CDR3 protein: CASSRGTGGYQPQHF
J gene: TRBJ2-3; V gene: TRBV15; CDR3 length: 14; CDR3 protein: CATGQADSTDTQYF
J gene: TRBJ2-1; V gene: TRBV4-1; CDR3 length: 15; CDR3 protein: CASSQFVGSGHEQFF
J gene: TRBJ2-7; V gene: TRBV7-9; CDR3 length: 14; CDR3 protein: CASSRRDIPYEQYF
J gene: TRBJ2-7; V gene: TRBV7-9; CDR3 length: 15; CDR3 protein: CASSPAGAGEDEQYF
J gene: TRBJ2-7; V gene: TRBV3-1; CDR3 length: 16; CDR3 protein: CASSQIKVGAVYEQYF
J gene: TRBJ2-7; V gene: TRBV6-1; CDR3 length: 14; CDR3 protein: CASQTSGALYEQYF
J gene: TRBJ2-1; V gene: TRBV7-8; CDR3 length: 14; CDR3 protein: CASTTYRDSNEQFF
J gene: TRBJ2-7; V gene: TRBV5-6; CDR3 length: 15; CDR3 protein: CASSLVSSETYEQYF
J gene: TRBJ2-1; V gene: TRBV2; CDR3 length: 15; CDR3 protein: CARSGQGASVNEQFF
J gene: TRBJ2-3; V gene: TRBV4-1; CDR3 length: 17; CDR3 protein: CASSPPEAGGIVDTQYF
J gene: TRBJ2-7; V gene: TRBV6-2/TRBV6-3; CDR3 length: 13; CDR3 protein: CASSYWGTDEQYF
J gene: TRBJ2-7; V gene: TRBV28; CDR3 length: 15; CDR3 protein: CASSLRGFPPYEQYF
J gene: TRBJ2-3; V gene: TRBV9; CDR3 length: 14; CDR3 protein: CASSRGRAADTQYF
J gene: TRBJ2-2; V gene: TRBV7-2; CDR3 length: 15; CDR3 protein: CASSLALEGAGELFF
J gene: TRBJ2-1; V gene: TRBV4-1; CDR3 length: 16; CDR3 protein: CASSQAGLSSYNEQFF
J gene: TRBJ2-1; V gene: TRBV4-1; CDR3 length: 17; CDR3 protein: CASSQERWSGRASEQFF
J gene: TRBJ2-1; V gene: TRBV6-5; CDR3 length: 15; CDR3 protein: CASSYSGGGTFEQFF
J gene: TRBJ1-5; V gene: TRBV6-2/TRBV6-3; CDR3 length: 14; CDR3 protein: CASSLDRINQPQHF
J gene: TRBJ2-1; V gene: TRBV5-1; CDR3 length: 11; CDR3 protein: CASTYYNEQFF
J gene: TRBJ2-7; V gene: TRBV2; CDR3 length: 12; CDR3 protein: CARGTVSYEQYF
J gene: TRBJ2-1; V gene: TRBV27; CDR3 length: 15; CDR3 protein: CASSLSDSLWDEQFF
J gene: TRBJ2-7; V gene: TRBV18; CDR3 length: 15; CDR3 protein: CASSPARLAAYEQYF
J gene: TRBJ1-5; V gene: TRBV15; CDR3 length: 16; CDR3 protein: CATSRAGTGGHQPQHF
J gene: TRBJ2-1; V gene: TRBV4-1; CDR3 length: 17; CDR3 protein: CASSQGPSGRAANEQFF
J gene: TRBJ2-7; V gene: TRBV6-5; CDR3 length: 11; CDR3 protein: CASSYGRKQYF
J gene: TRBJ2-7; V gene: TRBV20-1; CDR3 length: 15; CDR3 protein: CSARDGPLGGYEQYF
J gene: TRBJ1-6; V gene: TRBV20-1; CDR3 length: 16; CDR3 protein: CSASGPDDINNSPLHF
J gene: TRBJ2-5; V gene: TRBV3-1; CDR3 length: 13; CDR3 protein: CASSLGLVETQYF
J gene: TRBJ2-2; V gene: TRBV15; CDR3 length: 16; CDR3 protein: CATSRGGRADTGELFF
J gene: TRBJ2-7; V gene: TRBV7-9; CDR3 length: 17; CDR3 protein: CASSSPTPREGRYEQYF
J gene: TRBJ2-2; V gene: TRBV7-6; CDR3 length: 16; CDR3 protein: CASSDPSGANTGELFF
J gene: TRBJ2-1; V gene: TRBV13; CDR3 length: 12; CDR3 protein: CASSSDRPEQFF
J gene: TRBJ1-1; V gene: TRBV5-6; CDR3 length: 14; CDR3 protein: CASSPQGANTEAFF
J gene: TRBJ1-6; V gene: TRBV6-5; CDR3 length: 14; CDR3 protein: CASSYSNGNSPLHF
J gene: TRBJ2-3; V gene: TRBV5-6; CDR3 length: 16; CDR3 protein: CASSFWAQIFTDTQYF
J gene: TRBJ2-2; V gene: TRBV25-1; CDR3 length: 12; CDR3 protein: CASSDATGELFF
J gene: TRBJ2-7; V gene: TRBV4-1; CDR3 length: 14; CDR3 protein: CASSQFFGPYEQYF
J gene: TRBJ2-1; V gene: TRBV24-1; CDR3 length: 16; CDR3 protein: CATSDLQSSSYNEQFF
J gene: TRBJ1-1; V gene: TRBV9; CDR3 length: 16; CDR3 protein: CASSPSRGDTSTEAFF
J gene: TRBJ1-2; V gene: TRBV2; CDR3 length: 14; CDR3 protein: CASLGQGFSYGYTF